The T cell receptor beta chain under discussion was sequenced for a study of blood T cell repertoires in COVID-19. Everyone who took part was 18 to 89 years old, and they came from fewer than 25 US areas. Cohort 3 donors counted as recovered after two negative PCRs, clearance, or resolved symptoms. After removal of 3 bases from V and 9 bases from J, the junction contained 1 base not matched to a gene. There are 12 residues in the CDR3. Germline CDR1 reads MDHEN; CDR2 reads SYDVKM. How the authors handled the data: Counts of nucleated cells, estimated from reference gene primer amplification, were obtained. This table comes from immunoSEQ multiplex PCR, and its TCRdb copy is limited to in-frame clones, with some not included. V and J calls and clone size follow that table, whereas D and trimming were derived from the DNA. The sample shows roughly 330,000 clones, under 90% of them seen only once. This clone appeared once.

The chain combines TRBV28 with TRBJ2-1, with 8 bases lining up with TRBD1. This TCR derives from a woman between 18 and 30 years old who had recovered from COVID-19. Sequencing was done on a sample of PBMCs or T cells enriched from blood (not recorded which). The CDR3 DNA follows: TGTGCCAGCAGTTTCAGGGGGCTTGAGCAGTTCTTC. It specifies CASSFRGLEQFF.